The text below deals with one T cell receptor beta chain. These data originate in a study of blood T cell repertoires in COVID-19. Study overall: Samples representing acute and convalescent COVID-19 were sourced from the United States, Italy and Spain. PBMCs, B-cell-depleted T cells, or T cells provided the cDNA or gDNA that made up the material.

Germline assignment: CDR1 WNHNN and CDR2 SYGVQD (reference sequence). The germline V and J ends were trimmed by 0 bases and 5 bases, with 10 bases remaining between them. The CDR3 is made up of 14 amino acids. Per the study methods: The assay estimated nucleated cells by amplifying reference gene primers. Clones were read by immunoSEQ multiplex PCR, and TCRdb kept only the in-frame ones, dropping some. Clonal size and the V and J genes are those of that table, whereas D and trimming came from the DNA. The profile shows roughly 60,000 clones, around 85% of them singletons. The chain uses TRBV10-1 and TRBJ2-5, with D possibly matching TRBD1 (7 bases). The receptor was derived from a man in his forties with acute or convalescent COVID-19. Sequences were obtained from peripheral blood. In DNA, the CDR3 is TGCGCCAGCAGTGAGTCGACAGGGAGGGAGACCCAGTACTTC. Its protein product is CASSESTGRETQYF.